This T cell receptor (beta chain) came from a study of T cells in Graves' hyperthyroidism and ophthalmopathy. Overall study context: Any treatment followed the collection of peripheral blood at initial diagnosis. Study results and limitations: Before onset, ophthalmopathy was predicted by the model a median around 6 months earlier. Blood samples included most of the expanded thyroid clonotypes exceeding 0.001.

Using RNA transcripts as the source, TCR beta CDR3 regions were amplified. Carried out on the TCR CDR3, a first-round RT-PCR used the HTBI primer set. TCRdb analysed the multiplex PCR reads with MiXCR anew, one entry per CDR3 protein. The sample includes 500,000 to 550,000 distinct CDR3 sequences, just under 20% seen only once; the top ten take approximately 48%. The cohort's ophthalmopathy patients, a group with duration under 3 months, had a Clinical Activity Score of at least 3 and a NOSPECS grade of at least 4. With regard to this clonotype: Antigen specificity is unknown. One junction end does not reproduce the germline sequence, and a read error may be involved.

The sequenced material came from blood. This TCR derives from a man in his forties with Graves' ophthalmopathy.

CDR3 region: CAGSKTSGSGNEQFF. In nucleotides, the CDR3 is TGTGCCGGCAGTAAGACTAGCGGGAGTGGAAATGAGCAGTTCTTC. The chain uses TRBV6-4 and TRBJ2-1, with TRBD2 matching over 12 bases. Germline values: CDR1 MRHNA, CDR2 SNTAGT. The length of the CDR3 is 15 residues.